The next 18 T cell receptor beta chains were all read from a single sample in a study of blood T cell repertoires in COVID-19. The protocol was immunoSEQ multiplex PCR, while the TCRdb copy is restricted to in-frame clones and leaves out a portion. The sample consists of hundreds of thousands of clones, 65% to 85% of them appearing once. Sequencing was done on a sample of PBMCs or T cells enriched from blood (not recorded which). The receptors originated from a woman aged 55-75 years who had recovered from COVID-19.

The V call is TRBV5-8, the J call TRBJ2-3, with 7 nucleotides matching TRBD1. Germline loops: CDR1 SGHTS, CDR2 YDEGEE. J lost 2 bases, V lost 4 bases, and 7 bases had no gene match. The CDR3 consists of 15 residues. CDR3 bases: TGTGCCAGCAGCCCTGACAGGGCCCTCACAGATACGCAGTATTTT. Residues: CASSPDRALTDTQYF.

The chain employs TRBV5-1 and TRBJ1-4; possible D gene TRBD1, 6 bases. The germline V gene encodes CDR1 SGHRS and CDR2 YFSETQ. Trimming stripped 4 bases from V and 5 bases from J, with 15 bases between. The CDR3 has 15 residues. Here the CDR3 DNA reads TGCGCCAGCAGCCTGGGGGACATCCGAAATGAAAAACTGTTTTTT. This translates into CASSLGDIRNEKLFF.

CDR3 sequence (DNA): TGCGCCAGCAGCTCGGACAGGGTGGAGACCCAGTACTTC. This codes for CASSSDRVETQYF. The chain links TRBV5-1 to TRBJ2-5; 8 bases agree with TRBD1. Germline CDR1 reads SGHRS; CDR2 reads YFSETQ. Germline trimming cut 3 bases from V and 5 bases from J; bases unmatched to any gene: 3. There are 13 residues in the CDR3.

J is TRBJ2-3 and V is TRBV19, with D possibly TRBD2 on 6 matching bases. This CDR3 contains 13 residues. V lost 4 bases and J lost 3, with 8 bases in between. From germline, CDR1 is LNHDA and CDR2 SQIVND (reference sequence). The DNA of the CDR3 is TGTGCCAGTAGTAATGCGGGGACAGATACGCAGTATTTT. Its translation is CASSNAGTDTQYF.

The chain couples TRBV5-1 to TRBJ1-4; TRBD1 agrees at 8 bases. The CDR3 runs 14 residues. The germline gives CDR1 SGHRS, CDR2 YFSETQ. With 0 bases clipped from V and 5 bases from J, the junction kept 0 bases outside the gene matches. CDR3 sequence (DNA): TGCGCCAGCAGCTTGGGGACAGGGAATGAAAAACTGTTTTTT. The encoded protein is CASSLGTGNEKLFF.

The CDR3 protein is CASSLTFSTSGQQETQYF. The CDR3 nucleotides read TGTGCCAGCAGTCTCACCTTTTCGACTAGCGGGCAACAAGAGACCCAGTACTTC. V gene TRBV6-6 combines with J gene TRBJ2-5; 10 nucleotides align to TRBD2. Germline CDR1 MNHNY, CDR2 SVGAGI (reference sequence). The CDR3 is 18 amino acids. Losses at the gene ends were 5 bases for V and 2 bases for J; bases not matched to a gene: 14.

This rearrangement joins TRBV5-1 to TRBJ2-1; 7 nucleotides match TRBD2. Germline V lookup: CDR1 SGHRS, CDR2 YFSETQ. Germline trimming cut 7 bases from V and 2 bases from J; bases unmatched to any gene: 0. The CDR3 is made up of 12 amino acids. In nucleotides, the CDR3 is TGCGCCAGCGGGACTACCTACAATGAGCAGTTCTTC. This sequence encodes CASGTTYNEQFF.

The gene calls are TRBV11-2 and TRBJ1-1; D possibly corresponds to TRBD1 (5 bases). V was cut by 5 bases and J by 8 bases, with 12 bases left in between. The CDR3 contains 12 residues. The V gene's germline CDR1 is SGHAT and CDR2 FQNNGV. Here the CDR3 DNA reads TGTGCCAGCAGCCCCCCCAGACAGGAAGCTTTCTTT. Amino acid sequence: CASSPPRQEAFF.

In the case of this clone: Other DNA sequences in the same sample also yield this CDR3. The CDR3 DNA follows: TGCGCCAGCAGCTGGACAGGGGGCGGTGGGGCCAACGTCCTGACTTTC. It is translated as CASSWTGGGGANVLTF. The chain combines TRBV5-1 with TRBJ2-6; 11 bases align to TRBD1. Trimming took 3 bases from V and 3 from J; bases not matched to a gene: 2. CDR3 length equals 16 residues. Germline lookup yields CDR1 SGHRS and CDR2 YFSETQ.

This chain uses TRBV11-2 with TRBJ1-3; weak D call: TRBD1 (5 bases). The CDR3 spans 16 residues. Germline V lookup: CDR1 SGHAT, CDR2 FQNNGV. The V end was cut by 0 bases, the J end by 0 bases, with 9 bases between. The CDR3 here is CASSLETGASGNTIYF. In DNA, the CDR3 is TGTGCCAGCAGCTTAGAGACTGGGGCCTCTGGAAACACCATATATTTT.

The chain couples TRBV7-9 to TRBJ1-6, with 7 bases lining up with TRBD1. CDR3 length equals 16 residues. V was pared by 2 bases and J by 4 bases, with 5 bases of the junction left unmatched. The V gene's germline CDR1 is SEHNR and CDR2 FQNEAQ (reference sequence). Here the CDR3 reads CASSLKGGQYNSPLHF. The CDR3 nucleotides are TGTGCCAGCAGCTTAAAGGGGGGACAGTATAATTCACCCCTCCACTTT.

This chain uses TRBV27 with TRBJ1-5; TRBD1 might be the D (6 bases). The germline CDR1 and CDR2 sequences are MNHEY and SMNVEV (reference sequence). This CDR3 is built from 16 residues. The V end was cut by 5 bases, the J end by 1 base, with 15 bases between. The CDR3, as DNA: TGTGCCAGCAGTAGCCTAGGGGGGGCGAGCAATCAGCCCCAGCATTTT. This translates into CASSSLGGASNQPQHF.

J is TRBJ1-5 and V is TRBV27; TRBD1 matches at 12 bases. The junction had 12 bases not matched to a gene; V was cut back by 5 bases and J by 7 bases. The CDR3 covers 17 residues. CDR1 and CDR2 from the germline V gene are MNHEY and SMNVEV (reference sequence). Here the CDR3 DNA reads TGTGCCAGCAGTCCACACCCTGGGACAGGGGGCCGGCAGCCCCAGCATTTT. Encoded protein: CASSPHPGTGGRQPQHF.

The V call is TRBV29-1, the J call TRBJ1-2, with a weak D call TRBD1 (6 bases). The germline V gene has CDR1 SQVTM and CDR2 ANQGSEA. With 1 base removed from V and 1 base from J, the gap between germline ends came to 13 bases. The CDR3 length is 15 residues. In nucleotides, the CDR3 is TGCAGCGTTGAAGGGTGGCAGGGGCTTAACTATGGCTACACCTTC. Translating it yields CSVEGWQGLNYGYTF.

The chain joins TRBV2 to TRBJ2-3; tentatively, D is TRBD2 (5 bases). Trimming took 8 bases from V and 9 from J, leaving 21 bases between them. This CDR3 is 14 amino acids long. The germline V gene has CDR1 SNHLY and CDR2 FYNNEI. The CDR3 coding sequence is TGTGCCAGCTTAGGACTCTCCTCGGGTGTAACGCAGTATTTT. Protein product: CASLGLSSGVTQYF.

In regard to this clone: Germline is not matched at one junction end, which may reflect a read error. The rearrangement joins TRBV10-3 to TRBJ2-2, with 11 bases that match TRBD2. The CDR3 has 17 residues. Germline V lookup: CDR1 ENHRY, CDR2 SYGVKD. The CDR3, as DNA: TGTGCCATCAGTCTGGGACTAGCGGATAGCGAACACCGGGGAGCTGTTTTT. It yields the protein CAISLGLADSEHRGAVF.

The CDR3 nucleotides read TGTGCCAGCAGCCGAGGGGGGGGCCCCGCCTTTAGTGAAGCTTTCTTT. As protein: CASSRGGGPAFSEAFF. This chain uses TRBV27 with TRBJ1-1; maybe TRBD1 (6 bases). V was trimmed by 6 bases and J by 7 bases, leaving 24 bases between them. CDR1 and CDR2 from the germline V gene are MNHEY and SMNVEV (reference sequence). This CDR3 is built from 16 residues.

This clone has only one observation. The chain is built from TRBV21-1 and TRBJ2-2; the table's D call, TRBD2, was not checked against the DNA. TRBV21-1 is listed as a pseudogene. This CDR3 region has 16 residues. CDR3 in amino acids: CASSETLAGGTGELFF. The CDR3 DNA reads TGTGCCAGCAGCGAGACCCTCGCCGGGGGCACCGGGGAGCTGTTTTTT.